Listed below are T cell receptor beta chains from one sample, sequenced in a study of blood T cell repertoires in COVID-19. Generated by immunoSEQ multiplex PCR, the TCRdb table keeps only in-frame clones and is missing some. This table holds 90,000 to 150,000 clones, approximately 79% found once. The sample comprised peripheral blood. The receptors were gathered from a man aged 45-60 years with acute or convalescent COVID-19. CDR3s include the opening cysteine and the closing phenylalanine or tryptophan.

j_gene	v_gene	CDR3aa
TRBJ2-7	TRBV7-9	CASSLGGRENGLRGQYF
TRBJ2-7	TRBV7-7	CASSLRDRGPYEQYF
TRBJ1-5	TRBV6-2/TRBV6-3	CASSYGENNQPQHF
TRBJ1-2	TRBV7-9	CASTLGGHYGYTF
TRBJ2-5	TRBV12-3/TRBV12-4	CASSGGAGETQYF
TRBJ2-5	TRBV21-1	CASSKRRGLKETQYF
TRBJ2-7	TRBV7-9	CASSLLDSEQYF
TRBJ1-1	TRBV28	CASSWRTLNTEAFF
TRBJ1-5	TRBV5-1	CASSLQGGDQPQHF
TRBJ2-1	TRBV11-2	CASSFGGSAYNEQFF
TRBJ2-3	TRBV9	CASSVEGSGGPSSTDTQYF
TRBJ2-5	TRBV6-4	CASSDSSGRPHQETQYF
TRBJ1-4	TRBV29-1	CSAVKGGQRNEKLFF
TRBJ2-1	TRBV7-9	CASSRFSGGQYNEQFF
TRBJ1-5	TRBV28	CASSLFWGGDQPQHF
TRBJ2-7	TRBV7-8	CASSGTGEAQYF
TRBJ1-4	TRBV27	CASSRLKQGAGIEKLFF
TRBJ2-2	TRBV24-1	CATSDPTGNTGELFF
TRBJ1-2	TRBV2	CASKRSPNYGYTF
TRBJ2-2	TRBV7-9	CASSWTGYAYQNTGELFF
TRBJ2-1	TRBV7-9	CASSPPLGRGSYNEQFF
TRBJ1-1	TRBV18	CASSKTGGVTEAFF
TRBJ1-1	TRBV10-1	CASSDQGLTAFF
TRBJ2-7	TRBV2	CASNPTGAGEQYF
TRBJ2-7	TRBV11-2	CASSLVRDRGRQQYF
TRBJ2-2	TRBV7-6	CASSQPTAGTGELFF
TRBJ1-2	TRBV18	CASSPEREANYGYTF
TRBJ1-2	TRBV5-1	CASSLVTGDGYTF
TRBJ1-2	TRBV29-1	CSARRGAAYGYTF
TRBJ1-2	TRBV28	CASSPPVPRRADGYTF
TRBJ1-5	TRBV18	CASSSDSDQPQHF
TRBJ1-3	TRBV2	CASVQGTGNTIYF
TRBJ2-1	TRBV6-5	CASSYGRPYEQFF
TRBJ1-5	TRBV30	CAWSPRRTGSNQPQHF
TRBJ1-2	TRBV11-2	CASSLGGGFNDYGYTF
TRBJ1-2	TRBV7-9	CASTDVRGANYGYTF
TRBJ2-7	TRBV6-2/TRBV6-3	CASSKDWRFDEQYF
TRBJ2-2	TRBV3-1/TRBV3-2	CASSQDVRTSGVNTGELFF
TRBJ2-7	TRBV2	CASRSGTGPYEQYF
TRBJ1-4	TRBV2	CASSEGYRASNEKLFF
TRBJ2-2	TRBV5-1	CASSIYGGTGELFF
TRBJ2-1	TRBV2	CASSDPGVPYNEQFF
TRBJ2-3	TRBV24-1	CATSRGDTADTQYF